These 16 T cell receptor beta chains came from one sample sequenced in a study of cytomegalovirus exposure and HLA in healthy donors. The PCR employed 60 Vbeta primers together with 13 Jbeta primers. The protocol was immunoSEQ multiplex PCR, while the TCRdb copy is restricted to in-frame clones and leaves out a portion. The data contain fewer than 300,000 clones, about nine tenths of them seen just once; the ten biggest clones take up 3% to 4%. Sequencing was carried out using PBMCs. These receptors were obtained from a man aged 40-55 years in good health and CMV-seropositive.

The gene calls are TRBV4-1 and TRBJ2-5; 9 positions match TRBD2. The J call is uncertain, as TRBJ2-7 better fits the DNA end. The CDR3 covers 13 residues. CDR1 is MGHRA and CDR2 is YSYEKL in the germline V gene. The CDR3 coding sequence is TGCGCCAGCAGCCTCGGACTAGCGTACGAGCAGTACTTC. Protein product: CASSLGLAYEQYF.

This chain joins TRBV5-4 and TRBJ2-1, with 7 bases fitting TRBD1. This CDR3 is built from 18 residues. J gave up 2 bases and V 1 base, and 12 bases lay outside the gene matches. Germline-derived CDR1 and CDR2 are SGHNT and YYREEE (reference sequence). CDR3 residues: CASSLSPLTGDPYNEQFF. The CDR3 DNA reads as TGTGCCAGCAGCTTGTCCCCCCTCACAGGGGACCCCTACAATGAGCAGTTCTTC.

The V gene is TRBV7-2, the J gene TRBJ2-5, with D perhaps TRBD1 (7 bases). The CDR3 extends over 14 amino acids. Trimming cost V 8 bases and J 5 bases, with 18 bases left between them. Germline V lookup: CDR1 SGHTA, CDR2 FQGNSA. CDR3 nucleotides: TGTGCCAGCGGGAGCGGATCAGGGGGGGAGACCCAGTACTTC. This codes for CASGSGSGGETQYF.

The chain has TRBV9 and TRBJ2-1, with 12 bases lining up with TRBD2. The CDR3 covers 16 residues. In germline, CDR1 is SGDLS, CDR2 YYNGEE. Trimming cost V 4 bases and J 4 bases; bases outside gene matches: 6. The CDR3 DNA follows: TGTGCCAGCAGCCCCCGAGGGACTAGCGGGTACAATGAGCAGTTCTTC. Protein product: CASSPRGTSGYNEQFF.

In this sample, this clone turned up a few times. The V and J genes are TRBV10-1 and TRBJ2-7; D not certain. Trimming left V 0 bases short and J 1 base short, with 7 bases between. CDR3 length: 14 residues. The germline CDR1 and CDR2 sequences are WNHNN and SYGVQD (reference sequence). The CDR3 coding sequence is TGCGCCAGCAGTGAGTCGATTCTATCCTACGAGCAGTACTTC. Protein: CASSESILSYEQYF.

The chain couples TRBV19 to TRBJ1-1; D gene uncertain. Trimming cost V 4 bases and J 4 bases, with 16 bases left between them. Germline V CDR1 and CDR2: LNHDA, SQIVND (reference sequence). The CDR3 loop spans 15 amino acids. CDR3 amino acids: CASSTSKEGSTEAFF. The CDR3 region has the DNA TGTGCCAGTAGTACCTCGAAGGAGGGTTCCACTGAAGCTTTCTTT.

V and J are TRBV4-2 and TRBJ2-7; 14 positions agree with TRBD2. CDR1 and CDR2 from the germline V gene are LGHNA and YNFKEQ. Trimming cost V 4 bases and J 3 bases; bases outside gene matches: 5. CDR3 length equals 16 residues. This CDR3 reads CASSPTSGRGIYEQYF. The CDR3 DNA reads TGTGCCAGCAGCCCGACTAGCGGGAGGGGTATCTACGAGCAGTACTTC.

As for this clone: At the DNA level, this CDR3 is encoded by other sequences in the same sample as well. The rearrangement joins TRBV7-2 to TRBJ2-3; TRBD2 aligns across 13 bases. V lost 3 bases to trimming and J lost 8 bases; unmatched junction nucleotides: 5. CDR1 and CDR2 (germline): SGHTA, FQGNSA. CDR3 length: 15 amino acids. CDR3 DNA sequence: TGTGCCAGCAGCTTTGGGACTAGCGGGACCGTTACGCAGTATTTT. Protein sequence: CASSFGTSGTVTQYF.

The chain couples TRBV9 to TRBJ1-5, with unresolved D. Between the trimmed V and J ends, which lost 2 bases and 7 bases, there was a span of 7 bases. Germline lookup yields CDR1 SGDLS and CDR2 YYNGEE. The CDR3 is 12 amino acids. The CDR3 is CASSVRGQPQHF. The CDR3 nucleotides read TGTGCCAGCAGCGTTCGCGGGCAGCCCCAGCATTTT.

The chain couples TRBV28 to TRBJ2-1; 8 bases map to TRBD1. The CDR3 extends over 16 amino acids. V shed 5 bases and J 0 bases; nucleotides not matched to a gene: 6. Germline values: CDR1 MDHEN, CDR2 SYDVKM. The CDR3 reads CASSGRQGRSYNEQFF. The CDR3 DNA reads TGTGCCAGCAGTGGCAGACAGGGGCGCTCCTACAATGAGCAGTTCTTC.

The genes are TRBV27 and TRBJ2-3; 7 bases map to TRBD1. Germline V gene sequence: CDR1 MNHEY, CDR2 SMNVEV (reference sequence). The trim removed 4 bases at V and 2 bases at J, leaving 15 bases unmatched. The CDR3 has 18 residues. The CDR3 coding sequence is TGTGCCAGCAGTTCCCCGGCCAAAGGGACAGCCTACACAGATACGCAGTATTTT. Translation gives CASSSPAKGTAYTDTQYF.

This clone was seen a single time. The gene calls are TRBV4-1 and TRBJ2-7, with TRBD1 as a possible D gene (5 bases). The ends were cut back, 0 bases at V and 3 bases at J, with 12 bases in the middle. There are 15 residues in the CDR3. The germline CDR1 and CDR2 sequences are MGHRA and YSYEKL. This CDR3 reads CASSQDWGRFYEQYF. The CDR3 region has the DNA TGCGCCAGCAGCCAAGATTGGGGCAGATTCTACGAGCAGTACTTC.

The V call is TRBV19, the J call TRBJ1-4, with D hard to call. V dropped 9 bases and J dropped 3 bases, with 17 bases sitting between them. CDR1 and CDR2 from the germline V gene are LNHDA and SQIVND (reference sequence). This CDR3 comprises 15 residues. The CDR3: CASSETQRPNEKLFF. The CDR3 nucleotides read TGTGCCAGCAGTGAGACCCAGAGGCCTAATGAAAAACTGTTTTTT. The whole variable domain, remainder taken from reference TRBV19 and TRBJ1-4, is DGGITQSPKYLFRKEGQNVTLSCEQNLNHDAMYWYRQDPGQGLRLIYYSQIVNDFQKGDIAEGYSVSREKKESFPLTVTSAQKNPTAFYLCASSETQRPNEKLFFGSGTQLSVL.

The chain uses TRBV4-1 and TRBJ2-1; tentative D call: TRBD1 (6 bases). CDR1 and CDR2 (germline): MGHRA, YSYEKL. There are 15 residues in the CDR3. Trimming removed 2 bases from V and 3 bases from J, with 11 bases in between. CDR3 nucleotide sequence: TGCGCCAGCAGCCAAATGGGGGCGAACTACAATGAGCAGTTCTTC. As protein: CASSQMGANYNEQFF.

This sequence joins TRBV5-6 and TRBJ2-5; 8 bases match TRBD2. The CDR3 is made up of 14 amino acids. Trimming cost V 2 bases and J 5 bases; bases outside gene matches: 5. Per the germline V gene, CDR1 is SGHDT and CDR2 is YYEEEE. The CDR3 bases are TGTGCCAGCAGCTTACCGGGAGGGGGGGAGACCCAGTACTTC. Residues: CASSLPGGGETQYF.

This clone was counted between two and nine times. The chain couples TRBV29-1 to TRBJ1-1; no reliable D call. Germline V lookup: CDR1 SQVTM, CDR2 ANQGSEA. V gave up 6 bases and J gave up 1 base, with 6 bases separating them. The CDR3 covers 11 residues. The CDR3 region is CSVRENTEAFF. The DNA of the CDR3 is TGCAGCGTACGGGAGAACACTGAAGCTTTCTTT.